The present T cell receptor beta chain was sequenced within a study of cytomegalovirus exposure and HLA in healthy donors (dated by TCRdb to about 2017). In terms of the full investigation: An earlier analysis of some 500 of the donors reported roughly 270 Gb of sequence data and more than 90 million unique TCR beta sequences from some 180 million T cells. The study profiled the T cell repertoires of 500 to 800 subjects by immunosequencing and related them to cytomegalovirus serostatus. Typing coverage varied by locus: roughly 620-630 donors for A, B, C, DRB1 and DQB1; approximately 500 for DQA1; more than 600 for DPA1; 450 to 480 for DPB1. Genome-wide SNP genotypes for about 65% of the roughly 700 donors were used in a later genetic analysis, which treated that subset as a discovery cohort. Donor age, sex, ethnicity and CMV serostatus were collected together with the repertoire data. An earlier analysis of 587 of the donors applied high-throughput TCR beta sequencing to assess whether each TCR beta V gene segment acted as functional or pseudogenic. Of the 300 to 450 genotyped donors, 65% to 90% were placed in the genetic ancestry cluster associated with self-reported Caucasian donors. The aim of the study was to test whether cataloging public T cell receptors could identify signatures of past pathogen exposure. In addition to the first cohort of 650 to 800 subjects, a separate validation cohort of approximately 130 different subjects was used. Because of strong linkage in the cohort, roughly five DR-DQ haplotypes were treated as single units for association and clustering. A later analysis re-examined previously published TCR beta repertoires from roughly 720 donors and added high-resolution HLA genotyping to investigate patterns of TCR occurrence. Across around 400 genotyped donors of the cohort, an average of about 200,000 unique TCR beta nucleotide sequences per donor were sequenced, and 15% to 20% of those sequences were non-productive. To predict cytomegalovirus infection status, the study combined high-throughput TCR immunosequencing, statistical association of individual TCRs with disease status, and machine learning. HLA typing covered class I and class II loci at four-digit resolution. Every discovery cohort repertoire had been produced on one sequencing platform. About 330 gigabases of sequencing data and around 90 million unique TCR sequences made up an early release that covered nearly 650 HLA-typed donors. Rather than using new phenotypic data, the later analysis identified candidate immune exposures from TCR beta sequences and from how often those sequences occurred across donors. Summary of the overall study and its limitations: Presence/absence analyses assumed roughly uniform sequencing depth across donors, an assumption that may not hold. Linkage disequilibrium might explain the correlated functional status among segregating V segments, but an unknown experimental factor could not be excluded. Because HLA typing was missing for some donors at each locus, association tests included only the typed subset. According to a later analysis, most CMV-associated TCR beta chains appeared to be HLA-restricted, and the HLA associations seemed to be driven largely by CMV exposure. A later genetic analysis reported fewer N-insertions in productive TCRs among donors in an Asian-associated ancestry cluster than the approximately 700-donor mean. The authors suggested that the approach could potentially be generalized to other disease states and immunological phenotypes. Across donors, most TCR sequences were observed very rarely, whereas some public TCRs were present in many individuals. A cluster of highly shared sequence variants was judged likely to represent a technical artifact of the sequencing pipeline. In a later analysis, TCR association rates were found to vary across HLA loci, with the most associated TCRs seen for DRB1 alleles and the fewest for HLA-C alleles. An earlier analysis of approximately 500 of the donors showed that most TCR beta V segments appeared in productive rearrangements either about 87% or about 30% of the time, which broadly matched IMGT annotations. The only immune exposure information available for the cohort was CMV serostatus. In a later analysis, HLA-associated TCR beta chains were found to be more clonally expanded and to have lower generation probabilities than equally common non-associated chains. Only TCR beta chains were sequenced in this cohort, and the absence of alpha or paired-chain data limited detectable features. In a later genetic analysis, a missense DCLRE1C variant was associated with V-gene and J-gene trimming of TCR beta chains, and the association was replicated in an independent cohort. A later analysis associated some 17,000 TCR beta sequences with specific HLA alleles at a false discovery rate of 0.05. A further reported finding was that TCR beta sequences accurately predicted the HLA-A and HLA-B alleles for most subjects in the first cohort. A few of the identified cytomegalovirus-associated TCR beta chains were confirmed in vitro to be specific for cytomegalovirus antigens. The classifier was reported to diagnose cytomegalovirus status with high specificity and sensitivity in both the original cohort and the validation cohort. Assigning TCR associations to individual alleles was difficult when HLA alleles, especially DR and DQ, strongly co-occurred. Because counts were too low, 15 to 20 rarely observed V segments, including chromosome 9 orphons, were left out of the earlier analysis of over 550 of the donors. A later analysis reported that several top co-occurrence clusters appeared linked to parvovirus B19, influenza, CMV and Epstein-Barr virus. In the study, roughly 160 TCR beta chains were listed as associated with cytomegalovirus.

The cohort was made up of about 610 healthy bone marrow donors. All cohort members were sampled while nominally healthy, although unrecorded immune exposures were likely present. The donor was CMV seronegative and was included in the group of a few hundred seronegative cohort members. A peripheral blood sample was provided by each donor, and peripheral blood mononuclear cells were used for TCR beta sequencing. The Qiagen DNeasy Blood Extraction Kit was used to extract genomic DNA from the blood cell samples. Preparation of the library involved the immunoSEQ multiplex PCR assay. For the multiplex PCR, a mixture combining 60 forward primers for TCR Vbeta segments and 13 reverse primers for TCR Jbeta segments was used. The CDR3 region of rearranged TCR beta genes was amplified from genomic DNA by a multiplex PCR assay. On the Illumina HiSeq System, the amplified TCR beta libraries were sequenced as 87-base-pair reads. Regarding the original processing steps: In a later analysis, tens of millions of unique TCR beta chains were counted across the 666 repertoires, and roughly 11 million of these chains were shared by at least two donors. Raw reads were error-corrected and collapsed into unique sequences with a nearest-neighbor algorithm that merged closely related sequences to remove PCR and sequencing errors. V, D and J gene segments were assigned by aligning CDR3 sequences to IMGT reference sequences. Each retained sequence needed at least a six-nucleotide match to both a V gene segment and a J gene segment. A rearrangement was called productive if the CDR3 had no stop codons and remained in frame with V and J, and every other rearrangement was called non-productive. CDR3 was defined according to IMGT convention as the region running from the second conserved V-encoded cysteine to the conserved J-encoded phenylalanine. The earlier analysis of about 560 of the donors excluded any sequence lacking an unambiguous match to a single V gene segment. An earlier analysis of several hundred of the donors classified V segments as functional when productive rearrangements were above 56.7% and as segregating when the standard deviation between donors was above 5%. A statistical classification framework was built to diagnose cytomegalovirus status from the catalog of TCR beta chain sequences. In a later analysis, V and J genes were assigned by comparing TCR nucleotide sequences against IMGT/GENE-DB human TR gene sequences. A later analysis assigned CDR3 sequences and most-parsimonious VDJ recombination scenarios with the TCRdist pipeline. In a later analysis, each TCR beta chain was defined by its CDR3 amino acid sequence together with its V-gene family, and reads lacking a unique V-gene family were excluded. As a way to deal with suspected cross-contamination and a sequencing artifact, a later analysis dropped 450 to 600 nucleotide sequences that were highly shared and had low generation probability. In a later analysis, a clonal expansion index for each public chain was calculated from normalized within-repertoire ranks of inferred template counts. A later analysis computed generation probabilities with a VDJ recombination model fitted to out-of-frame rearrangements, and checked the results against IGoR. In a later analysis, hypergeometric tests were used to score TCR-TCR, TCR-HLA and TCR-CMV co-occurrence, with a repertoire-size bias correction applied to TCR pairs. To estimate false discovery rates, a later analysis permuted the HLA or CMV assignments 20 times. A later analysis grouped co-occurring TCRs with DBSCAN, adding TCRdist sequence similarity when clustering within HLA-allele-positive subsets. For co-occurrence clustering, repertoires with fewer than 30,000 or more than 120,000 public chains were excluded, along with several repertoires with anomalous nucleotide sharing. Sourced from immuneACCESS, this table was stored by TCRdb with only in-frame sequences that have V and J called. A share of the clones is absent; for the studies checked, an unresolved V gene accounts for under half, and the remainder has no known explanation. V and J calls and clone size are as listed in that table; D and trimming were resolved from the DNA. For this sample there are approximately 120,000 clones; roughly 70% appear just once. The ten top clones hold around 8% of the sample.

About this clone: There is no known antigen for this receptor. It has no much larger one-base neighbor in the sample; base qualities were not kept.

Sequencing was done on a sample of PBMCs. The TCR was taken from a man in his forties in good health and CMV-seronegative.

The CDR3 is CASSQDLLAGRTGELFF. The nucleotide sequence reads as follows: TGTGCCAGCAGCCAAGACTTGCTAGCGGGCCGTACCGGGGAGCTGTTTTTT. The chain is made from TRBV4-2 and TRBJ2-2; 8 bases in the middle match TRBD2. V loses 0 bases at its end and J loses 5 bases; junction bases beyond the gene matches: 8. From its cysteine to its phenylalanine, the CDR3 spans 17 amino acids. Only CDR3 DNA remains: 51 bases, in frame from the first base. The germline V gene supplies CDR1 LGHNA and CDR2 YNFKEQ.